This TCR beta chain was sequenced in a study of blood T cells in healthy people across ages. Next came a second PCR, run for about 6 to 12 cycles, which used a sample-barcoded 5' primer along with a J-beta primer mix. A single record per CDR3 protein comes from TCRdb applying MiXCR to the 5' RACE reads. The table lists around 870,000 distinct CDR3 sequences, around 30% of them singletons. Germline V gene data show CDR1 as SGHTA and CDR2 as FQGNSA. Trimming took 5 bases from V and 5 from J; bases not matched to a gene: 11. The CDR3 loop spans 15 amino acids. Sequences were obtained from blood. The rearrangement links TRBV7-2 to TRBJ1-2; 7 nucleotides align to TRBD1. The sequence was obtained from a woman of 80 years or more in good health. The CDR3 sequence is CASSRTGVSVYGYTF. Here the CDR3 DNA reads TGTGCCAGCAGCAGAACAGGGGTTTCGGTGTATGGCTACACCTTC.